This T cell receptor beta chain was captured in a study of CD8 T cells in ankylosing spondylitis. Study outcomes and limitations: Characteristic of ankylosing spondylitis blood, it appeared, was a TCR beta motif comprising eight highly homologous variants. Within matched ankylosing spondylitis synovial fluid, disease-linked clones were reportedly significantly enriched. Certain motif variants had earlier been reported in reactive arthritis synovial fluid and blood.

MiXCR, applied by TCRdb to the 5' RACE reads, yields one record per CDR3 protein. Of 800,000 to 900,000 distinct CDR3 sequences listed, approximately 10% are singletons. This clonotype was counted only a few times. Antigen specificity is unknown. The CDR3 totals 15 residues. From germline, CDR1 is SGHTA and CDR2 FQGTGA. V was shortened by 5 bases and J by 2 bases, with 14 bases between the two germline ends. The chain has TRBV7-3 and TRBJ2-3, with D unclear. Material for sequencing was blood, either unsorted or a sorted T cell fraction (not recorded which). This receptor was obtained from a male donor with ankylosing spondylitis. CDR3 sequence reads: CASSALGFSTDTQYF. The CDR3 DNA reads TGTGCCAGCAGCGCTCTCGGATTTTCCACAGATACGCAGTATTTT. Together with reference TRBV7-3 and TRBJ2-3, the CDR3 gives the full variable domain: GAGVSQTPSNKVTEKGKYVELRCDPISGHTALYWYRQSLGQGPEFLIYFQGTGAADDSGLPNDRFFAVRPEGSVSTLKIQRTERGDSAVYLCASSALGFSTDTQYFGPGTRLTVL.